The clone carrying this TCR beta chain was seen more than once but under ten times. Its target is unknown. Amplification of TCR beta CDR3 regions used RNA as the template. TCR CDR3 underwent first-round RT-PCR with the HTBI primer set. TCRdb reprocessed the multiplex PCR reads via MiXCR and lists one record per CDR3 protein. The table shows approximately 530,000 distinct CDR3 sequences, with about 20% occurring only once. The data belong to a study of T cells in Graves' hyperthyroidism and ophthalmopathy. Study-wide context: Peripheral blood sampling occurred at initial diagnosis, before any treatment.

The study's findings and limits: Blood also held most thyroid clonotypes expanded beyond 0.001.

Patients with uncontrolled infections, other autoimmune diseases, pregnancy or lactation were excluded. The germline V gene encodes CDR1 SEHNR and CDR2 FQNEAQ (reference sequence). The CDR3 spans 15 residues. The junction had 8 bases not matched to a gene; V was cut back by 6 bases and J by 4 bases. The specimen sequenced was blood. The clonotype originates from a middle-aged man with Graves' ophthalmopathy. V gene TRBV7-9 combines with J gene TRBJ2-3, with TRBD1 identical over 9 bases. CDR3 region: CASSPGQGRSDTQYF. CDR3 sequence (DNA): TGTGCCAGCAGTCCCGGACAGGGGAGATCAGATACGCAGTATTTT.